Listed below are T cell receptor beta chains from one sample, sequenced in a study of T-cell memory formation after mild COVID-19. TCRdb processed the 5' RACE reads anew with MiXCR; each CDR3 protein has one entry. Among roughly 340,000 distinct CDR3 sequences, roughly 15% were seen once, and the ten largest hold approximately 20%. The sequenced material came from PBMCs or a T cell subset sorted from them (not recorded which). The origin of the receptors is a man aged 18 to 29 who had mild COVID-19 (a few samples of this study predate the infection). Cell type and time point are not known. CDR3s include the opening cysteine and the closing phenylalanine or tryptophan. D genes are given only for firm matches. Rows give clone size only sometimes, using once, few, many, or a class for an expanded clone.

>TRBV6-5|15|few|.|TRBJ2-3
TGTGCCAGCAGTTACGGGGGGTCCTTCACAGATACGCAGTATTTT
CASSYGGSFTDTQYF
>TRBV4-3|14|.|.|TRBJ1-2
TGCGCCAGCAGCCAAAGGTATGCTTTGGAGTCCTACACCTTC
CASSQRYALESYTF
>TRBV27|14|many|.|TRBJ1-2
TGTGCCAGCAGTTCCGCCCAGGCAAACTATGGCTACACCTTC
CASSSAQANYGYTF
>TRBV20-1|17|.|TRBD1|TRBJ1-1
TGCAGTGCTAGAAACTCCCGGGACAGGGGGCGATGGACTGAAGCTTTCTTT
CSARNSRDRGRWTEAFF
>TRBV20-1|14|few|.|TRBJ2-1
TGCAGTGCACCACTGTCTGGCTCCTACACTGAGCAGTTCTTC
CSAPLSGSYTEQFF
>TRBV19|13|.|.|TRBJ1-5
TGTGCCAGTAGGGAGGAGTGGCGGCAGCCCCAGCATTTT
CASREEWRQPQHF
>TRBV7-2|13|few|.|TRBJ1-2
TGTGCCAGCAGCTTACGTGGGGAGCTCGGCTACACCTTC
CASSLRGELGYTF
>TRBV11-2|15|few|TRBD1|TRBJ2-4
TGTGCCAGCAGCTTAACAGGGGAGGCCAAAAACATTCAGTACTTC
CASSLTGEAKNIQYF
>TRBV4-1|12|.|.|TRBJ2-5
TGCGCCAGCAGCCAAGTACCGTCGACCCAGTACTTC
CASSQVPSTQYF
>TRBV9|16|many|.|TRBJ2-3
TGTGCCAGCAGCGTAGCCCCCCAAGGGCCGAGGGATACGCAGTATTTT
CASSVAPQGPRDTQYF
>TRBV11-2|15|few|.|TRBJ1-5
TGTGCCAGCAGCCTAACGTCGGGGGGATATCAGCCCCAGCATTTT
CASSLTSGGYQPQHF
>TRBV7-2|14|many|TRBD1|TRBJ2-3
TGCGCCAGCAGCTCGGGACAGGGCACAGATACGCAGTATTTT
CASSSGQGTDTQYF
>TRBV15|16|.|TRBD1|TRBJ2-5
TGTGCCACCAGCAGATTGGGACAGCAGTACCAAGAGACCCAGTACTTC
CATSRLGQQYQETQYF
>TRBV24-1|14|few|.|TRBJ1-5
TGTGCCACCAGTCAGAGGGGTAGCAATCAGCCCCAGCATTTT
CATSQRGSNQPQHF
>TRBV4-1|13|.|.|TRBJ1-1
TGCGCCAGCAGCCAAGTGTCGTCCGCTGAAGCTTTCTTT
CASSQVSSAEAFF